Reported below is one T cell receptor (beta chain). The CDR3 is made up of 16 amino acids. Unmatched junction bases numbered 10, after V lost 3 bases and J lost 4 bases. Germline-derived CDR1 and CDR2 are MNHEY and SMNVEV (reference sequence). The sample originates from a study of T cell responses to AZD1222 COVID-19 vaccine. TCRdb's table, derived via immunoSEQ multiplex PCR, lists solely in-frame clones and lacks some. The sample has about 100,000 clones, 87% seen once; the top ten hold about 3%. This TCR was recovered from an adult in good health. The input for sequencing was peripheral blood, taken on day 0 of AZD1222 vaccination. V gene TRBV27 combines with J gene TRBJ1-2; 8 bases map to TRBD1. The CDR3 sequence: CASSLSLGQGVYGYTF. CDR3 bases: TGTGCCAGCAGTTTGAGCCTCGGACAGGGAGTCTATGGCTACACCTTC.